Each of the 28 T cell receptor beta chains below was sequenced from the same sample in a study of technical replicates of blood from several donors. Clones were sequenced by immunoSEQ multiplex PCR, and TCRdb holds only the in-frame ones, with some missing. The sample has more than 80,000 clones, 95% seen once. The sequenced sample was T cells isolated from PBMCs. These receptors came from a human donor in good health.

V and J are TRBV25-1 and TRBJ2-5; TRBD2 matches at 12 bases. The CDR3 totals 16 residues. Germline V gene data show CDR1 as MGHDK and CDR2 as SYGVNS. V shed 3 bases, J shed 4 bases, and the junction held 6 bases outside the gene matches. CDR3 bases: TGTGCCAGCAGTGAGGTCTCACTAGCGGGGGGAGAGACCCAGTACTTC. The encoded protein is CASSEVSLAGGETQYF.

V gene TRBV9 combines with J gene TRBJ2-2; tentative D call: TRBD1 (5 bases). V was clipped by 2 bases and J by 5 bases, with 10 bases between them. The CDR3 contains 14 residues. The germline CDR1 and CDR2 sequences are SGDLS and YYNGEE. CDR3 region: CASSVTDGTGELFF. In nucleotides, the CDR3 is TGTGCCAGCAGCGTGACAGACGGGACCGGGGAGCTGTTTTTT.

J is TRBJ2-5 and V is TRBV4-3; 11 nucleotides match TRBD2. The trim removed 0 bases at V and 5 bases at J, leaving 11 bases unmatched. CDR1 LGHNA and CDR2 YSLEER come from the germline V gene. The CDR3 runs 18 residues. The CDR3 here is CASSQEAGTSGLGETQYF. In DNA form, the CDR3 reads TGCGCCAGCAGCCAAGAAGCGGGGACTAGCGGACTTGGGGAGACCCAGTACTTC.

The chain couples TRBV29-1 to TRBJ2-2; weak D call: TRBD2 (6 bases). Between the trimmed V and J ends, which lost 4 bases and 4 bases, there was a span of 19 bases. Germline V lookup: CDR1 SQVTM, CDR2 ANQGSEA. The CDR3 extends over 16 amino acids. CDR3 in amino acids: CSVVSRGYEATGELFF. DNA of the CDR3: TGCAGCGTTGTTAGTCGGGGGTATGAGGCCACCGGGGAGCTGTTTTTT.

The gene calls are TRBV19 and TRBJ2-7, with TRBD2 as a possible D gene (5 bases). The CDR3 consists of 12 residues. Germline CDR1 LNHDA, CDR2 SQIVND (reference sequence). Trimming pared 3 bases from V and 4 bases from J, leaving 7 bases between. In DNA form, the CDR3 reads TGTGCCAGTAGTATCGGGATTTACGAGCAGTACTTC. Translating it yields CASSIGIYEQYF.

The CDR3 DNA reads TGTGCCAGCAGTTTATACAGGGGGCTGAGTCAGCCCCAGCATTTT. Translating gives CASSLYRGLSQPQHF. The V call is TRBV27, the J call TRBJ1-5, with TRBD1 identical over 9 bases. This CDR3 is built from 15 residues. From germline, CDR1 is MNHEY and CDR2 SMNVEV (reference sequence). The junction had 4 bases not matched to a gene; V was cut back by 1 base and J by 6 bases.

CDR3 nucleotide sequence: TGTGCCAGTAGTATAGATCTCGGTTCGAATCAGCCCCAGCATTTT. Translating gives CASSIDLGSNQPQHF. The chain uses TRBV19 and TRBJ1-5, with D unclear. The V gene's germline CDR1 is LNHDA and CDR2 SQIVND (reference sequence). V lost 0 bases and J lost 4, with 10 bases in between. This CDR3 has 15 amino acids. Full variable domain (rest looked up from reference TRBV19 and TRBJ1-5): DGGITQSPKYLFRKEGQNVTLSCEQNLNHDAMYWYRQDPGQGLRLIYYSQIVNDFQKGDIAEGYSVSREKKESFPLTVTSAQKNPTAFYLCASSIDLGSNQPQHFGDGTRLSIL.

The J gene is TRBJ1-3, the V gene TRBV9, with D hard to call. The V end was cut by 3 bases, the J end by 0 bases, with 4 bases between. The CDR3 loop spans 13 amino acids. The germline V gene encodes CDR1 SGDLS and CDR2 YYNGEE. The CDR3 coding sequence is TGTGCCAGCAGCGCTTTCTCTGGAAACACCATATATTTT. Its translation: CASSAFSGNTIYF.

CDR3 sequence (DNA): TGTGCTAGTGGTTTTCCGGGACAGGGAACAGATACGCAGTATTTT. Encoded protein: CASGFPGQGTDTQYF. The chain recombines TRBV12-5 with TRBJ2-3, with TRBD1 matching 9 bases. Trimming cost V 3 bases and J 3 bases; bases outside gene matches: 4. Germline V lookup: CDR1 LGHNT, CDR2 FRNRAP. CDR3 length equals 15 residues. Using reference TRBV12-5 and TRBJ2-3 for the parts outside the CDR3, the full variable domain is DARVTQTPRHKVTEMGQEVTMRCQPILGHNTVFWYRQTMMQGLELLAYFRNRAPLDDSGMPKDRFSAEMPDATLATLKIQPSEPRDSAVYFCASGFPGQGTDTQYFGPGTRLTVL.

The J gene is TRBJ1-2, the V gene TRBV6-1, with TRBD1 matching over 10 bases. V was clipped by 7 bases and J by 10 bases; unmatched bases: 12. The CDR3 is 14 amino acids. Per germline, CDR1 MNHNS and CDR2 SASEGT. CDR3 DNA: TGTGCCAGCACTCTTAGCCGGGACAGGGGCTACTACACCTTC. Translation gives CASTLSRDRGYYTF.

V is TRBV27 and J is TRBJ2-4; no reliable D call. Per the germline V gene, CDR1 is MNHEY and CDR2 is SMNVEV (reference sequence). Deletions cut 5 bases from V and 7 bases from J, with 12 bases between. The CDR3 runs 13 residues. The CDR3, as DNA: TGTGCCAGCAGTACGATTCTAGAGAACATTCAGTACTTC. It is translated as CASSTILENIQYF.

The chain links TRBV6-5 to TRBJ2-7, with 8 bases lining up with TRBD1. Germline V gene lookup returns CDR1 MNHEY and CDR2 SVGAGI. V lost 5 bases, J lost 4 bases, and 10 bases stayed unmatched. The CDR3 length is 15 residues. CDR3 nucleotide sequence: TGTGCCAGCAGTCGTAAGACAGGGGCGAAGTACGAGCAGTACTTC. As protein: CASSRKTGAKYEQYF.

In DNA, the CDR3 is TGCGCCAGCAGCCAAGAGGGGACAGGGACCTACGAGCAGTACTTC. Its translation: CASSQEGTGTYEQYF. The chain couples TRBV4-1 to TRBJ2-7; 9 positions match TRBD1. CDR3 size: 15 residues. The germline CDR1 and CDR2 sequences are MGHRA and YSYEKL. Trimming at V came to 0 bases and at J to 2 bases, leaving 2 bases not matched to a gene.

V gene TRBV7-2 combines with J gene TRBJ2-1; D unclear. The CDR3 is 15 amino acids. Deletions cut 5 bases from V and 2 bases from J, with 13 bases between. Germline V gene data show CDR1 as SGHTA and CDR2 as FQGNSA. The CDR3 region is CASSPPPLTYNEQFF. As DNA, the CDR3 is TGTGCCAGCAGCCCCCCCCCGTTAACCTACAATGAGCAGTTCTTC.

Here the CDR3 reads CASSPQQDRSYEQYF. The CDR3 DNA follows: TGCGCCAGCAGCCCTCAGCAGGACAGGTCCTACGAGCAGTACTTC. V is TRBV4-1 and J is TRBJ2-7, with 7 nucleotides matching TRBD1. The CDR3 covers 15 residues. J was trimmed by 1 base and V by 4 bases; bases with no gene match: 7. Germline V lookup: CDR1 MGHRA, CDR2 YSYEKL.

V usage is TRBV10-3 and J usage is TRBJ1-2, with D uncertain. The CDR3 has 12 amino acids. V lost 4 bases and J lost 5, with 8 bases in between. Germline CDR1 ENHRY, CDR2 SYGVKD. The CDR3 DNA reads as TGTGCCATCAGTGCGGCGGGGTATGGCTACACCTTC. Its translation: CAISAAGYGYTF.

This CDR3 is CASRKETGGYEQYF. In DNA, the CDR3 is TGTGCCAGCAGAAAGGAGACAGGAGGCTACGAGCAGTACTTC. This chain joins TRBV7-9 and TRBJ2-7; a possible D gene is TRBD1 (6 bases). The germline V and J ends were trimmed by 6 bases and 3 bases, with 15 bases remaining between them. The CDR3 loop spans 14 amino acids. Germline lookup yields CDR1 SEHNR and CDR2 FQNEAQ (reference sequence).

A single count supports this clone. This rearrangement joins TRBV7-9 to TRBJ2-5; 9 positions agree with TRBD1. Germline loops: CDR1 SEHNR, CDR2 FQNEAQ (reference sequence). The length of the CDR3 is 15 residues. V lost 2 bases to trimming and J lost 4 bases; unmatched junction nucleotides: 5. CDR3 bases: TGTGCCAGCAGCTTACCTACAGGGGGCCGAGAGACCCAGTACTTC. It translates to CASSLPTGGRETQYF.

The J gene is TRBJ2-1, the V gene TRBV7-8; D may be TRBD2 (6 bases). The length of the CDR3 is 13 residues. Trimming cost V 5 bases and J 16 bases, with 21 bases left between them. Germline V gives CDR1 SGHVS, CDR2 FQNEAQ. CDR3 in DNA: TGTGCCAGCAGCGTAGGTGAACGGGAGCCCTTCTTCTTC. It specifies CASSVGEREPFFF. Looking up the rest from reference TRBV7-8 and TRBJ2-1 gives the full variable domain: GAGVSQSPRYKVAKRGQDVALRCDPISGHVSLFWYQQALGQGPEFLTYFQNEAQLDKSGLPSDRFFAERPEGSVSTLKIQRTQQEDSAVYLCASSVGEREPFFFGPGTRLTVL.

This rearrangement joins TRBV6-5 to TRBJ1-5, with D possibly being TRBD1 (6 bases). CDR3 length: 15 amino acids. Trimming took 6 bases from V and 2 from J, leaving 14 bases between them. Germline-derived CDR1 and CDR2 are MNHEY and SVGAGI. This CDR3 is CASRPVAGGNQPQHF. The CDR3 coding sequence is TGTGCCAGCAGACCCGTGGCAGGGGGCAATCAGCCCCAGCATTTT.

The V gene is TRBV4-3, the J gene TRBJ2-1, with D possibly being TRBD1 (5 bases). Looked up from germline, CDR1 is LGHNA and CDR2 is YSLEER. Trimming shortened V by 0 bases and J by 5 bases, and 11 bases separated the two germline ends. The CDR3 runs to 15 residues. The CDR3 coding sequence is TGCGCCAGCAGCCAAGATGGCAGGGCCCACAATGAGCAGTTCTTC. Its translation: CASSQDGRAHNEQFF.

This chain joins TRBV5-8 and TRBJ2-3; TRBD2 matches at 10 bases. This CDR3 contains 17 residues. Unmatched junction bases numbered 7, after V lost 0 bases and J lost 3 bases. Germline values: CDR1 SGHTS, CDR2 YDEGEE. The DNA for the CDR3 is TGTGCCAGCAGCTTGGGGGCTAGCGGGAGTTGGACAGATACGCAGTATTTT. Translated, it gives CASSLGASGSWTDTQYF. The full variable domain, completed using reference TRBV5-8 and TRBJ2-3, is EAGVTQSPTHLIKTRGQQATLRCSPISGHTSVYWYQQALGLGLQFLLWYDEGEERNRGNFPPRFSGRQFPNYSSELNVNALELEDSALYLCASSLGASGSWTDTQYFGPGTRLTVL.

The V and J genes are TRBV19 and TRBJ2-1; possible D gene TRBD2, 7 bases. Germline V gene lookup returns CDR1 LNHDA and CDR2 SQIVND (reference sequence). The CDR3 spans 16 residues. The CDR3 sequence: CASGQGRYSSYNEQFF. The CDR3 DNA is TGTGCTAGCGGGCAGGGGAGGTACAGCTCCTACAATGAGCAGTTCTTC.

This rearrangement joins TRBV2 to TRBJ2-1; TRBD2 agrees at 10 bases. Germline V gives CDR1 SNHLY, CDR2 FYNNEI. The CDR3 spans 13 residues. Trimming removed 5 bases from V and 6 bases from J; junction bases left unmatched: 1. CDR3 bases: TGTGCCAGCAGTCCTAGCGGGAGCAATGAGCAGTTCTTC. Its translation is CASSPSGSNEQFF.

The chain recombines TRBV30 with TRBJ1-3; no reliable D call. Germline V gene data show CDR1 as GTSNPN and CDR2 as SVGIG (reference sequence). The V end lost 0 bases, the J end lost 1 base, and 10 bases lay between the germline ends. The CDR3 sequence is 15 residues long. CDR3 in amino acids: CAWSVPGTSGNTIYF. DNA for the CDR3: TGTGCCTGGAGTGTCCCAGGAACATCTGGAAACACCATATATTTT.

The chain employs TRBV9 and TRBJ2-4; D is possibly TRBD1 (5 bases). This CDR3 has 13 amino acids. Per germline, CDR1 SGDLS and CDR2 YYNGEE. Trimming took off 0 bases at V and 12 bases at J, with 13 bases between the two ends. The CDR3 sequence: CASSVGQGRAQYF. In nucleotides, the CDR3 is TGTGCCAGCAGCGTAGGGCAGGGAAGGGCTCAGTACTTC.

The rearrangement links TRBV14 to TRBJ2-6, with D possibly being TRBD1 (5 bases). The CDR3 has 15 amino acids. V dropped 4 bases and J dropped 4 bases, with 11 bases sitting between them. Germline V gene data show CDR1 as SGHDN and CDR2 as FVKESK. CDR3 in amino acids: CASSLERTGANVLTF. The CDR3 region has the DNA TGTGCCAGCAGCCTAGAGAGGACAGGGGCCAACGTCCTGACTTTC.

The gene calls are TRBV19 and TRBJ2-5; 10 bases fit TRBD2. This CDR3 region has 14 residues. Germline CDR1 LNHDA, CDR2 SQIVND (reference sequence). Unmatched junction bases numbered 2, after V lost 2 bases and J lost 5 bases. The CDR3 DNA reads TGTGCCAGTAGTATAACTAGCGGGACGGAGACCCAGTACTTC. It yields the protein CASSITSGTETQYF.